This T cell receptor (beta chain) stems from a study of response to subunit inactivated influenza vaccine. This clonotype showed up many times. As yet, its antigen is unknown. TCRdb processed the RT-PCR reads anew with MiXCR; each CDR3 protein has one entry. The sample includes 500,000 to 600,000 distinct CDR3 sequences, 16% seen only once; the top ten take around 3%. CDR3 size: 15 residues. Germline values: CDR1 SNHLY, CDR2 FYNNEI. V lost 6 bases to trimming and J lost 2 bases; unmatched junction nucleotides: 6. Findings and caveats of the study: It was suggested by the authors that few new T cells are recruited by each seasonal influenza vaccination.

This sequence originates from a man between 50 and 69 years old who received an inactivated influenza vaccine. The rearrangement uses TRBV2 and TRBJ2-3; 9 bases are shared with TRBD2. This material consisted of CD4+ T cells sorted from PBMCs, taken roughly 24 months after vaccination. In nucleotides, the CDR3 is TGTGCCAGCAGGACCGGGACTAGCAACACAGATACGCAGTATTTT. This codes for CASRTGTSNTDTQYF. Full variable domain (outside the CDR3, taken from reference TRBV2 and TRBJ2-3): EPEVTQTPSHQVTQMGQEVILRCVPISNHLYFYWYRQILGQKVEFLVSFYNNEISEKSEIFDDQFSVERPDGSNFTLKIRSTKLEDSAMYFCASRTGTSNTDTQYFGPGTRLTVL.